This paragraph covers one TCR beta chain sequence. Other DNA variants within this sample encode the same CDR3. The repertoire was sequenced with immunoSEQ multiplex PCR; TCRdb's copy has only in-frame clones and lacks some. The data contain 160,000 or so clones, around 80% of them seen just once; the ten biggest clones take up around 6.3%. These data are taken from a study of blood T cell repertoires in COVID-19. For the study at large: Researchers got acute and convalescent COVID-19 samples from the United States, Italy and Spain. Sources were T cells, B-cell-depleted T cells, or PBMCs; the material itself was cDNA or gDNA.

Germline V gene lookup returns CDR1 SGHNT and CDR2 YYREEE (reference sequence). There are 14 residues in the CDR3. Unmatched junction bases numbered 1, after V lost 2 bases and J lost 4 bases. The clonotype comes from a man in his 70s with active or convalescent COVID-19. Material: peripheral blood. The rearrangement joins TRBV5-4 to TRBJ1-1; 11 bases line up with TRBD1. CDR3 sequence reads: CASSLGTGGTEAFF. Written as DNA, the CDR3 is TGTGCCAGCAGCTTAGGGACAGGGGGCACTGAAGCTTTCTTT.